These 7 T cell receptor beta chains came from one sample sequenced in a study of blood T cells in healthy people across ages. Primers used in a second PCR of roughly 7 to 12 cycles were a sample-barcoded 5' primer and a J-beta primer mix. TCRdb recomputed calls from the 5' RACE reads with MiXCR, one row per CDR3 protein. Of 1.5 million to 2 million distinct CDR3 sequences listed, roughly 43% are singletons. The sequenced sample was blood. The origin of the receptors is a human donor in good health.

This clonotype was counted a few times. This clone may be a read error of a much larger clone one base away. The CDR3 reads CASSYTRVAEGTQYF. In DNA form, the CDR3 reads TGTGCCAGCAGTTACACCAGGGTTGCGGAAGGGACCCAGTACTTC. This sequence joins TRBV6-6 and TRBJ2-5, with D tentatively TRBD1 (5 bases). Germline V lookup: CDR1 MNHNY, CDR2 SVGAGI (reference sequence). The V end lost 2 bases, the J end lost 7 bases, and 17 bases lay between the germline ends. CDR3 length: 15 residues.

As regards this clonotype: Germline and junction disagree at one end, which may indicate a read error. The chain couples TRBV11-3 to TRBJ2-5; D gene uncertain. CDR1 is SGHNT and CDR2 is YENEEA in the germline V gene. The CDR3 covers 12 residues. CDR3 residues: CASNLTRQTQYF. CDR3 in DNA: TGTGCCAGCAACTTAACCAGACAAACCCAGTACTTC.

In this sample, this clonotype turned up a few times. V and J are TRBV7-9 and TRBJ1-2, with D maybe TRBD1 (6 bases). The CDR3 extends over 13 amino acids. Trimming removed 1 base from V and 7 bases from J, with 10 bases in between. The germline CDR1 and CDR2 sequences are SEHNR and FQNEAQ (reference sequence). The CDR3 spells CASSLDGGCGYTF. CDR3 DNA: TGTGCCAGCAGCTTAGACGGGGGCTGTGGCTACACCTTC.

This clonotype was counted at least ten times. The chain links TRBV6-6 to TRBJ1-5, with D unclear. Germline CDR1 MNHNY, CDR2 SVGAGI (reference sequence). V was pared by 10 bases and J by 0 bases, with 10 bases between. The CDR3 sequence is 13 residues long. The DNA for the CDR3 is TGTGCCACCTCAGGTTATAGCAATCAGCCCCAGCATTTT. Its translation: CATSGYSNQPQHF.

The chain is built from TRBV7-2 and TRBJ2-1; TRBD2 might be the D (5 bases). The CDR3 consists of 13 residues. Germline CDR1 SGHTA, CDR2 FQGNSA. V was shortened by 2 bases and J by 8 bases, with 10 bases between the two germline ends. CDR3 DNA: TGTGCCAGCAGCTTATGGGAGAACCATGAGCAGTTCTTC. It yields the protein CASSLWENHEQFF.

As regards this clonotype: Since no conserved phenylalanine or tryptophan closes the CDR3, a read error is the likely cause. The chain recombines TRBV11-3 with TRBJ1-1; D is unresolved. The CDR3 contains 14 residues. Trimming took off 3 bases at V and 3 bases at J, with 11 bases between the two ends. CDR1 SGHNT and CDR2 YENEEA come from the germline V gene. Here the CDR3 DNA reads TGTGCCAGCAGCTTCGACCCCCTGGACACTGAAGCTTTCATT. As protein: CASSFDPLDTEAFI.

The chain uses TRBV12-3 or TRBV12-4 and TRBJ1-4, with 9 bases that match TRBD1. CDR3 length: 15 residues. The V and J ends lost 5 bases and 8 bases, in that order; junction bases with no gene match: 9. Written as DNA, the CDR3 is TGTGCCAGCAGTCCGCGACAGGGGGTAAGGGAAAAACTGTTTTTT. Its protein is CASSPRQGVREKLFF.